These 8 T cell receptor beta chains share one sample of origin, sequenced in a study of human T cells and chemical hapten exposure. TCRdb itself ran the RACE reads through MiXCR, one entry per CDR3 protein. The table shows roughly 380,000 distinct CDR3 sequences, with approximately 5% occurring only once. The sample's time point: patch test 1, 2 weeks after DPC sensitization. Treatment of the sample: therapeutic diphenylcyclopropenone sensitization with weekly scalp DPC. The sample was whole blood, taken in connection with sensitization to the hapten diphenylcyclopropenone (DPC). The receptors stem from a woman aged 50 to 60 with alopecia areata. Some clones in this sample may be carry-over from other donors' samples.

This clonotype was seen a handful of times. The chain employs TRBV6-6 and TRBJ1-5, with 7 nucleotides matching TRBD1. Germline CDR1 and CDR2: MNHNY and SVGAGI (reference sequence). Germline trimming cut 0 bases from V and 2 bases from J; bases unmatched to any gene: 7. This CDR3 comprises 17 residues. The CDR3, as DNA: TGTGCCAGCAGTTACTCCTCAGGGGGAGGGGGCAATCAGCCCCAGCATTTT. Protein sequence: CASSYSSGGGGNQPQHF.

V usage is TRBV5-1 and J usage is TRBJ2-2, with D unclear. The CDR3 extends over 11 amino acids. CDR1 is SGHRS, CDR2 YFSETQ, per germline. Trimming cost V 5 bases and J 8 bases, with 7 bases left between them. The CDR3 spells CASSREGELFF. CDR3 sequence (DNA): TGCGCCAGCAGTCGCGAGGGGGAGCTGTTTTTT.

This clonotype has a count of ten or more. The J gene is TRBJ2-3, the V gene TRBV12-3 or TRBV12-4; 7 positions agree with TRBD2. J was trimmed by 7 bases and V by 3 bases; bases with no gene match: 10. The CDR3 spans 15 residues. The CDR3 spells CASSFRRTSNNTQYF. As DNA, the CDR3 is TGTGCCAGCAGTTTTCGTAGGACTAGTAATAATACGCAGTATTTT.

This clonotype was seen repeatedly, ten times or more. The chain joins TRBV6-6 to TRBJ1-2; TRBD1 agrees at 8 bases. Germline V lookup: CDR1 MNHNY, CDR2 SVGAGI (reference sequence). This CDR3 comprises 16 residues. Trimming at V came to 6 bases and at J to 3 bases, leaving 12 bases not matched to a gene. DNA for the CDR3: TGTGCCAGCAGCCAGGACAGGGCCTCCCTCTACTATGGCTACACCTTC. This codes for CASSQDRASLYYGYTF.

The chain uses TRBV24-1 and TRBJ2-2; no firm D call. The CDR3 length is 13 residues. Per the germline V gene, CDR1 is KGHDR and CDR2 is SFDVKD. V was pared by 10 bases and J by 5 bases, with 13 bases between. CDR3 sequence: CATSTGETGELFF. The CDR3 bases are TGTGCCACGAGTACTGGGGAAACCGGGGAGCTGTTTTTT.

This clonotype was found many times. V and J are TRBV2 and TRBJ1-1, with D perhaps matching TRBD1 (6 bases). The CDR3 spans 13 residues. Germline-derived CDR1 and CDR2 are SNHLY and FYNNEI. V lost 5 bases and J 3 bases, leaving 10 bases between the germline ends. In DNA, the CDR3 is TGTGCCAGCAGTTCCAGGGGTGACACTGAAGCTTTCTTT. Protein sequence: CASSSRGDTEAFF.

This clonotype was counted between two and nine times. The chain has TRBV13 and TRBJ2-3; 14 nucleotides agree with TRBD2. The CDR3 sequence is 15 residues long. Germline trimming cut 4 bases from V and 6 bases from J; bases unmatched to any gene: 3. Germline V gene data show CDR1 as PRHDT and CDR2 as FYEKMQ (reference sequence). The CDR3 region has the DNA TGTGCCAGCAGCTCGGGACTAGCGGGAGTGGATACGCAGTATTTT. It yields the protein CASSSGLAGVDTQYF. The full variable domain, completed using reference TRBV13 and TRBJ2-3, is AAGVIQSPRHLIKEKRETATLKCYPIPRHDTVYWYQQGPGQDPQFLISFYEKMQSDKGSIPDRFSAQQFSDYHSELNMSSLELGDSALYFCASSSGLAGVDTQYFGPGTRLTVL.

This clonotype was seen many times. The chain has TRBV4-1 and TRBJ1-2; D call uncertain. CDR1 is MGHRA, CDR2 YSYEKL, per germline. This CDR3 has 15 amino acids. Trimming took 0 bases from V and 4 from J, leaving 12 bases between them. CDR3 protein: CASSQDQARFYGYTF. In DNA, the CDR3 is TGCGCCAGCAGCCAAGATCAGGCAAGGTTCTATGGCTACACCTTC.